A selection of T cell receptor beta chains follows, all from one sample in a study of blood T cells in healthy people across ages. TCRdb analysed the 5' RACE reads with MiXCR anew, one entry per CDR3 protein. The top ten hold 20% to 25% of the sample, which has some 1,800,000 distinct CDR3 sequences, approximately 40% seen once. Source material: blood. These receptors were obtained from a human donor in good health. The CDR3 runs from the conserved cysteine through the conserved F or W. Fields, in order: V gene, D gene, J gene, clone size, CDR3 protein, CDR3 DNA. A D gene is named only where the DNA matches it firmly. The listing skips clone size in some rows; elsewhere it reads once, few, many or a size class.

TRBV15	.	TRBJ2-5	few	CATSEQGGETQYF	TGTGCCACCAGCGAACAGGGGGGGGAGACCCAGTACTTC
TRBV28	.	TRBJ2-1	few	CASSLRYNFNEQFF	TGTGCCAGCAGTTTACGGTATAATTTCAATGAGCAGTTCTTC
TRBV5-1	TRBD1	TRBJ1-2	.	CASSPMSMWEGAPGGYTF	TGCGCCAGCAGCCCGATGTCTATGTGGGAGGGGGCGCCTGGAGGCTACACCTTC
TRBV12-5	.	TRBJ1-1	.	CASGLGLDTEAFF	TGTGCTAGTGGTTTGGGGCTGGACACTGAAGCTTTCTTT
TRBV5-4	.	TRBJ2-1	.	CAGSFYRDEQFF	TGTGCCGGCAGCTTTTATCGGGATGAGCAGTTCTTC
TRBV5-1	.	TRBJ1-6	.	CASSSANGQATPLHF	TGCGCCAGCAGCTCCGCAAACGGACAAGCAACACCCCTCCACTTT
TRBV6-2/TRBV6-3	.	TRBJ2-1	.	CASSHGGRGDEQFF	TGTGCCAGCAGTCACGGGGGTCGTGGGGATGAGCAGTTCTTC
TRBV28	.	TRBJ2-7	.	CASSLHQGSYEQYF	TGTGCCAGCAGTTTACATCAGGGGTCCTACGAGCAGTACTTC
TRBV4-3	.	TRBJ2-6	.	CASSQERGVNVLTF	TGCGCCAGCAGCCAAGAGAGGGGGGTGAACGTCCTGACTTTC
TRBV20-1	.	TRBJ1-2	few	CSAPREWGYTF	TGCAGTGCTCCCCGGGAATGGGGCTACACCTTC
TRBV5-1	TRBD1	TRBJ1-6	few	CASSAQGQGVDSPLHF	TGCGCCAGCAGCGCACAGGGACAGGGGGTGGATTCACCCCTCCACTTT
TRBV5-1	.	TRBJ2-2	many	CASSLDRTNTGELFF	TGCGCCAGCAGCTTGGACAGAACGAACACCGGGGAGCTGTTTTTT
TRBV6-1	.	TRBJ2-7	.	CASTLRGGRLLEQYF	TGTGCCAGCACCTTGAGAGGGGGAAGACTTCTCGAGCAGTACTTC
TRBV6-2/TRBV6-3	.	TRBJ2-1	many	CASREGGNEQFF	TGCGCCAGCCGAGAGGGGGGAAATGAGCAGTTCTTC
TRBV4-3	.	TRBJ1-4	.	CASSQVGEGEKLFF	TGCGCCAGCAGCCAAGTGGGGGAGGGTGAAAAACTGTTTTTT
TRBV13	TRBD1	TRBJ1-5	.	CASSSQKGQGDQPQHF	TGTGCCAGCAGCTCCCAAAAGGGACAGGGGGATCAGCCCCAGCATTTT
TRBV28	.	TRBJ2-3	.	CASSSRGVWYGAQYF	TGTGCCAGCAGTTCTAGGGGGGTTTGGTACGGAGCGCAGTATTTT
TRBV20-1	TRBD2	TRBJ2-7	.	CSANSGGLYEQYF	TGCAGTGCCAATAGCGGGGGACTCTACGAGCAGTACTTC
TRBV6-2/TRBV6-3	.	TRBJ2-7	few	CASSYLGQDMNEQYF	TGTGCCAGCAGTTACCTGGGCCAGGACATGAACGAGCAGTACTTC
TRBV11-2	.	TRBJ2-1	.	CASSSGSLEQFF	TGTGCCAGCAGCTCCGGGTCTCTTGAGCAGTTCTTC
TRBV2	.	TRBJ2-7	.	CATSLTTYEQYF	TGTGCCACCTCACTAACGACCTACGAGCAGTACTTC
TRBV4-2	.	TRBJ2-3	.	CASSQDQGAGGDTQYF	TGTGCCAGCAGCCAAGATCAGGGGGCGGGGGGGGATACGCAGTATTTT
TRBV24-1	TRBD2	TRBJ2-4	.	CATSSAAGAADIQYF	TGTGCCACCAGTTCTGCAGCGGGGGCCGCGGACATTCAGTACTTC
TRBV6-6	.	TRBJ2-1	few	CASSAGISYNEQFF	TGTGCCAGCAGCGCCGGAATCTCCTACAATGAGCAGTTCTTC
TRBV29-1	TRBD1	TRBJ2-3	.	CSFGQGSDTQYF	TGCAGCTTCGGACAGGGCTCAGATACGCAGTATTTT
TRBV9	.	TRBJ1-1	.	CASSGKSSEGTEAFF	TGTGCCAGCAGCGGAAAGAGTTCCGAGGGCACTGAAGCTTTCTTT
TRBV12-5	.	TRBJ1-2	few	CASGLSAAPNGYTF	TGTGCTAGTGGTTTGTCCGCTGCCCCAAATGGCTACACCTTC
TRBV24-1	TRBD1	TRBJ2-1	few	CAVRSGRTGSYNEQFF	TGTGCCGTCAGGAGTGGTAGGACAGGGTCCTACAATGAGCAGTTCTTC
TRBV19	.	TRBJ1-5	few	CASSMADTLNQPQHF	TGTGCCAGTAGTATGGCCGATACACTTAATCAGCCCCAGCATTTT
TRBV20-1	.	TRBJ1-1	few	CSARVTQENTEAFF	TGCAGTGCTAGAGTTACTCAGGAGAACACTGAAGCTTTCTTT
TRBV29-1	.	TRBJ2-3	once	CSVSLTGTQYF	TGCAGCGTTTCTCTCACAGGTACGCAGTATTTT
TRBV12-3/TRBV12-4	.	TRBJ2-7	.	CASALGASYEQYF	TGTGCCAGCGCCCTCGGGGCCTCCTACGAGCAGTACTTC
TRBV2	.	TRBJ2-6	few	CATSPGGTGANVLTF	TGTGCCACCTCCCCCGGGGGCACTGGGGCCAACGTCCTGACTTTC
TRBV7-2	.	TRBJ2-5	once	CASSPGRGLRRAQYF	TGTGCCAGCAGTCCGGGGCGGGGGCTGCGAAGGGCCCAGTACTTC
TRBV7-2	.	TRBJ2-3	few	CASSLVGGLGTDTQYF	TGTGCCAGCAGCTTAGTAGGGGGACTCGGCACAGATACGCAGTATTTT